This T cell receptor beta chain came from a study of cytomegalovirus exposure and HLA in healthy donors. Study-wide results and limits: In a later analysis, most CMV-associated TCR beta chains appeared HLA-restricted. Association with HLA alleles at 0.05 false discovery rate was found for roughly 17,000 TCR beta sequences in a later analysis. Sequencing depth roughly uniform across donors was assumed in presence/absence analyses.

Donors in the study were healthy people who gave bone marrow. Remarks on this clone: The antigen is undetermined.

CDR3 size: 15 residues. The V and J ends lost 1 base and 6 bases, in that order; junction bases with no gene match: 4. Germline V gene data show CDR1 as LNHDA and CDR2 as SQIVND (reference sequence). PCR primers comprised 60 Vbeta and 13 Jbeta primers. The protocol was immunoSEQ multiplex PCR, while the TCRdb copy is restricted to in-frame clones and leaves out a portion. The data show around 180,000 clones, 77% seen once. This sequence was found in a woman under 40 in good health and CMV-seropositive. The chain links TRBV19 to TRBJ1-5, with TRBD1 matching over 9 bases. The sample comprised PBMCs. This CDR3 is CASSIVRTGAQPQHF. The DNA for the CDR3 is TGTGCCAGTAGTATAGTTAGGACAGGGGCTCAGCCCCAGCATTTT.